What follows are 29 T cell receptor beta chains derived from one specimen sequenced in a study of T-cell memory formation after mild COVID-19. MiXCR, run by TCRdb on the 5' RACE reads, gives a single entry per CDR3 protein. The repertoire includes approximately 450,000 distinct CDR3 sequences, roughly 18% of them detected once, and around 12% sits in the top ten. The sequenced sample consisted of PBMCs or a T cell subset sorted from them (not recorded which). The receptors here all came from an adult woman who had mild COVID-19 (a few samples of this study predate the infection). Cell type and time point are not known.

The chain is built from TRBV21-1 and TRBJ2-2; the table calls TRBD1, which could not be checked here. TRBV21-1 is tagged as a pseudogene. The CDR3 is 19 residues long. Here the CDR3 reads CASSEKRVAGGRPTGELFF. The DNA for the CDR3 is TGTGCCAGCAGCGAAAAGAGGGTGGCTGGGGGGCGGCCGACCGGGGAGCTGTTTTTT.

The rearrangement uses TRBV5-6 and TRBJ2-7; D is uncertain. In germline, CDR1 is SGHDT, CDR2 YYEEEE. The CDR3 spans 12 residues. Trimming removed 0 bases at V and 6 bases at J, with 7 bases between. For the CDR3, the DNA is TGTGCCAGCAGCTTGGATCGTATCGAGCAGTACTTC. Translated, it gives CASSLDRIEQYF.

The chain joins TRBV19 to TRBJ2-7; D could derive from TRBD1 or TRBD2 (5 bases each). The CDR3 length is 14 residues. Germline loops: CDR1 LNHDA, CDR2 SQIVND (reference sequence). Trimming took off 5 bases at V and 0 bases at J, with 11 bases between the two ends. CDR3 in amino acids: CASSWGRTSYEQYF. The CDR3 DNA reads TGTGCCAGTAGTTGGGGACGGACCTCCTACGAGCAGTACTTC.

This clonotype was seen a few times. The chain joins TRBV25-1 to TRBJ1-5, with a possible D match to TRBD1 (6 bases). Germline V lookup: CDR1 MGHDK, CDR2 SYGVNS. Trimming left V 0 bases short and J 4 bases short, with 19 bases between. The length of the CDR3 is 18 residues. Written as DNA, the CDR3 is TGTGCCAGCAGTGAATACAGAGGGGGTGGGGGAAAGAATCAGCCCCAGCATTTT. It translates to CASSEYRGGGGKNQPQHF.

The chain joins TRBV18 to TRBJ2-7; D is unclear. CDR1 and CDR2 (germline): KGHSH, LQKENI. Trimming pared 2 bases from V and 0 bases from J, leaving 8 bases between. There are 14 residues in the CDR3. The CDR3: CASSPVGRSYEQYF. The CDR3 DNA reads TGTGCCAGCTCACCAGTTGGGCGCTCCTACGAGCAGTACTTC. The whole variable domain, filled in from reference TRBV18 and TRBJ2-7, reads NAGVMQNPRHLVRRRGQEARLRCSPMKGHSHVYWYRQLPEEGLKFMVYLQKENIIDESGMPKERFSAEFPKEGPSILRIQQVVRGDSAAYFCASSPVGRSYEQYFGPGTRLTVT.

Only a few counts were recorded for this clonotype. The V gene is TRBV7-3, the J gene TRBJ2-3; weak D call: TRBD1 (6 bases). CDR3 length equals 18 residues. Germline lookup yields CDR1 SGHTA and CDR2 FQGTGA. V was pared by 7 bases and J by 2 bases, with 25 bases between. In nucleotides, the CDR3 is TGTGCCAGCAACTCGAGGGGGTGGAGATGGGAGCTCACAGATACGCAGTATTTT. Its translation: CASNSRGWRWELTDTQYF.

This sequence joins TRBV30 and TRBJ1-5; unclear D gene. The CDR3 extends over 14 amino acids. CDR1 and CDR2 (germline): GTSNPN, SVGIG (reference sequence). V lost 1 base and J 3 bases, leaving 10 bases between the germline ends. CDR3 DNA sequence: TGTGCCTGGAGTGGTGGCGGGCTCAATCAGCCCCAGCATTTT. It is translated as CAWSGGGLNQPQHF.

This clonotype was seen a handful of times. The chain couples TRBV27 to TRBJ2-2; TRBD2 agrees at 7 bases. The CDR3 runs to 19 residues. V lost 1 base to trimming and J lost 1 base; unmatched junction nucleotides: 12. Germline values: CDR1 MNHEY, CDR2 SMNVEV (reference sequence). CDR3 nucleotide sequence: TGTGCCAGCAGTTTATTCCCCCCCCTGGCGGGAGTGAACACCGGGGAGCTGTTTTTT. This gives the protein CASSLFPPLAGVNTGELFF.

CDR3 in DNA: TGTGCCACGCCGACAGGCGCCTCCTACAATGAGCAGTTCTTC. Its translation: CATPTGASYNEQFF. V usage is TRBV7-9 and J usage is TRBJ2-1; tentatively, D is TRBD1 (6 bases). Germline CDR1 SEHNR, CDR2 FQNEAQ (reference sequence). CDR3 size: 14 residues. Trimming shortened V by 10 bases and J by 0 bases, and 13 bases separated the two germline ends.

This chain links TRBV18 with TRBJ2-3; TRBD2 is a possible D gene (7 bases). Trimming stripped 3 bases from V and 2 bases from J, with 15 bases between. The germline gives CDR1 KGHSH, CDR2 LQKENI. This CDR3 has 16 amino acids. The CDR3, as DNA: TGTGCCAGCTCACCCTGGGGAGCGGGACACACAGATACGCAGTATTTT. Protein: CASSPWGAGHTDTQYF.

Concerning this clonotype itself: At one end, the junction sequence differs from germline, possibly due to a read error. The gene calls are TRBV6-6 and TRBJ2-5; 15 bases line up with TRBD2. Per the germline V gene, CDR1 is MNHNY and CDR2 is SVGAGI (reference sequence). CDR3 length: 16 residues. CDR3 residues: CASSYGTSGGQENQYF. CDR3 DNA sequence: TGTGCCAGCAGTTACGGGACTAGCGGGGGGCAAGAGAACCAGTACTTC.

This chain joins TRBV4-3 and TRBJ2-2; 11 bases map to TRBD2. CDR3 size: 17 residues. The V segment lost 1 base and the J segment 6 bases; nucleotides outside the gene matches: 7. Germline V CDR1 and CDR2: LGHNA, YSLEER. CDR3: CASSQVATSGISGELFF. The DNA for the CDR3 is TGCGCCAGCAGCCAAGTTGCGACTAGCGGGATATCCGGGGAGCTGTTTTTT.

The rearrangement joins TRBV29-1 to TRBJ2-7; D is uncertain. Deletions cut 2 bases from V and 3 bases from J, with 8 bases between. The CDR3 length is 12 residues. The germline V gene encodes CDR1 SQVTM and CDR2 ANQGSEA. Here the CDR3 DNA reads TGCAGCGTTGAATCGAGTAGCTACGAGCAGTACTTC. Protein sequence: CSVESSSYEQYF.

This clonotype was counted only a few times. The V call is TRBV4-2, the J call TRBJ1-2; D unclear. Looked up from germline, CDR1 is LGHNA and CDR2 is YNFKEQ. The CDR3 has 15 amino acids. The V and J ends lost 1 base and 5 bases respectively, with 14 bases between them. The DNA for the CDR3 is TGTGCCAGCAGCCAAGCGATTGCAATTGGTTATGGCTACACCTTC. This codes for CASSQAIAIGYGYTF.

V is TRBV5-1 and J is TRBJ2-7; D may be TRBD1 (5 bases). Trimming cost V 1 base and J 4 bases, with 12 bases left between them. The CDR3 consists of 14 residues. The germline V gene has CDR1 SGHRS and CDR2 YFSETQ. The DNA of the CDR3 is TGCGCCAGCAGCTTGACGGCAGGGAATTACGAGCAGTACTTC. Translating gives CASSLTAGNYEQYF.

This clonotype was observed many times. The chain recombines TRBV7-8 with TRBJ2-7; 8 bases are a match to TRBD1. V shed 5 bases and J 3 bases; nucleotides not matched to a gene: 6. CDR3 length: 14 amino acids. Germline V lookup: CDR1 SGHVS, CDR2 FQNEAQ. CDR3 nucleotides: TGTGCCAGCAGCGGACGGACAGGGCTCTACGAGCAGTACTTC. This codes for CASSGRTGLYEQYF.

V and J are TRBV10-2 and TRBJ2-2, with 9 bases matching TRBD2. The V gene end was trimmed by 7 bases and the J gene end by 3 bases; junction bases not matched to a gene: 12. The CDR3 extends over 17 amino acids. Per germline, CDR1 WSHSY and CDR2 SAAADI. The CDR3 bases are TGCGCCAGCATGGGTTCTAGCGGGGTCCGACACACCGGGGAGCTGTTTTTT. This gives the protein CASMGSSGVRHTGELFF.

This clonotype was detected only a few times. V usage is TRBV7-9 and J usage is TRBJ2-6, with TRBD1 as a possible D gene (6 bases). The germline CDR1 and CDR2 sequences are SEHNR and FQNEAQ (reference sequence). The CDR3 runs 16 residues. With 5 bases removed from V and 0 bases from J, the gap between germline ends came to 11 bases. CDR3 sequence (DNA): TGTGCCAGCAGCACACAAGGGGGCTCTGGGGCCAACGTCCTGACTTTC. Translated, it gives CASSTQGGSGANVLTF.

Only a few counts were recorded for this clonotype. This chain connects TRBV6-5 to TRBJ2-7; D may be TRBD1 or TRBD2 (7 bases each). Germline V gene sequence: CDR1 MNHEY, CDR2 SVGAGI. The CDR3 has 15 residues. V was cut by 0 bases and J by 2 bases, with 11 bases left in between. CDR3 in DNA: TGTGCCAGCAGTTACTCGACAGGGAGGGCCTACGAGCAGTACTTC. Protein: CASSYSTGRAYEQYF.

There are a few counts of this clonotype. The chain has TRBV7-8 and TRBJ1-5; tentatively, D is TRBD1 (6 bases). Trimming took 5 bases from V and 2 from J, leaving 16 bases between them. The germline V gene encodes CDR1 SGHVS and CDR2 FQNEAQ. CDR3 length: 16 amino acids. CDR3 loop: CASSQGGTGRNQPQHF. CDR3 in DNA: TGTGCCAGCAGCCAAGGGGGTACAGGCCGCAATCAGCCCCAGCATTTT. The variable domain in full, with the rest retrieved from reference TRBV7-8 and TRBJ1-5, is GAGVSQSPRYKVAKRGQDVALRCDPISGHVSLFWYQQALGQGPEFLTYFQNEAQLDKSGLPSDRFFAERPEGSVSTLKIQRTQQEDSAVYLCASSQGGTGRNQPQHFGDGTRLSIL.

A few counts support this clonotype. J is TRBJ1-6 and V is TRBV9; no reliable D call. The CDR3 extends over 16 amino acids. The germline V gene has CDR1 SGDLS and CDR2 YYNGEE. The V and J ends lost 3 bases and 1 base respectively, with 11 bases between them. CDR3 protein: CASSDQGLSYNSPLHF. The CDR3 DNA reads TGTGCCAGCAGCGACCAAGGGTTGTCCTATAATTCACCCCTCCACTTT.

The rearrangement uses TRBV5-1 and TRBJ2-3, with TRBD2 matching 8 bases. The CDR3 contains 17 residues. V trimming: 0 bases; J trimming: 4 bases; junction bases outside the gene matches: 10. Germline loops: CDR1 SGHRS, CDR2 YFSETQ. The CDR3 sequence is CASSLAPGGGTADTQYF. Written as DNA, the CDR3 is TGCGCCAGCAGCTTGGCCCCAGGCGGGGGGACCGCAGATACGCAGTATTTT.

The chain links TRBV5-1 to TRBJ1-2; 10 bases are a match to TRBD1. With V trimmed by 1 base and J by 8 bases, 8 bases remained unmatched. Germline V gene sequence: CDR1 SGHRS, CDR2 YFSETQ. The CDR3 has 15 amino acids. The CDR3: CASSLLTGTGVGYTF. CDR3 sequence (DNA): TGCGCCAGCAGCTTGTTAACCGGGACAGGGGTCGGCTACACCTTC.

This clonotype turned up a few times. V and J are TRBV14 and TRBJ2-7; 11 nucleotides align to TRBD1. CDR3 size: 17 residues. Unmatched junction bases numbered 8, after V lost 0 bases and J lost 4 bases. Germline loops: CDR1 SGHDN, CDR2 FVKESK. CDR3 DNA sequence: TGTGCCAGCAGCCAAGATGGGACAGGGGGAATTCCGTACGAGCAGTACTTC. Translating it yields CASSQDGTGGIPYEQYF.

This clonotype was seen more than once but under ten times. The J gene is TRBJ1-5, the V gene TRBV20-1; D call uncertain. CDR1 is DFQATT and CDR2 is SNEGSKA in the germline V gene (reference sequence). CDR3 size: 11 residues. V lost 4 bases to trimming and J lost 1 base, with 2 bases between them. Here the CDR3 DNA reads TGCAGTGCTATGAGCAATCAGCCCCAGCATTTT. It codes for CSAMSNQPQHF.

The chain couples TRBV20-1 to TRBJ1-4; no reliable D call. This CDR3 is built from 15 residues. Germline CDR1 DFQATT, CDR2 SNEGSKA (reference sequence). The V end was cut by 1 base, the J end by 2 bases, with 11 bases between. CDR3 DNA sequence: TGCAGTGCTAGAGCTTTTCGTGTCACTAATGAAAAACTGTTTTTT. Protein product: CSARAFRVTNEKLFF.

The chain is built from TRBV7-9 and TRBJ2-3; D not resolved. V gave up 7 bases and J gave up 4 bases, with 36 bases separating them. The CDR3 sequence is 21 residues long. Germline CDR1 SEHNR, CDR2 FQNEAQ (reference sequence). The CDR3 sequence: CASKPTGPAINPAFSSDTQYF. The CDR3 DNA sequence: TGTGCCAGCAAACCGACCGGCCCCGCCATTAACCCAGCGTTCTCCTCAGATACGCAGTATTTT.

This clonotype was recorded a few times. This chain joins TRBV11-2 and TRBJ1-1; no clear D. This CDR3 is built from 15 residues. CDR1 is SGHAT, CDR2 FQNNGV, per germline. The V gene lost 3 bases and the J gene lost 1 base, with 12 bases spanning the gap. The DNA of the CDR3 is TGTGCCAGCAGCTTGACTAATGGACCGAACACTGAAGCTTTCTTT. Its protein product is CASSLTNGPNTEAFF.

The chain joins TRBV20-1 to TRBJ1-2; 8 bases match TRBD1. Germline values: CDR1 DFQATT, CDR2 SNEGSKA (reference sequence). CDR3 length equals 14 residues. V dropped 6 bases and J dropped 8; count of bases not matched to a gene: 14. CDR3 DNA sequence: TGCAGTGCGACCGTGACGGACAGGGTGGGAGGCTACACCTTC. As protein: CSATVTDRVGGYTF.